Presented here are 5 T cell receptor beta chains from one specimen sequenced in a study of cytomegalovirus exposure and HLA in healthy donors (dated by TCRdb to 2016 to 2017). The library was built by means of the immunoSEQ multiplex PCR assay. For the multiplex PCR, a mixture combining 60 forward primers for TCR Vbeta segments and 13 reverse primers for TCR Jbeta segments was used. TCRdb took this table from immuneACCESS and kept in-frame rearrangements with V and J called. Such tables lack part of the clones; where checked against another copy, unresolved V genes explain under half of the gap, and the rest is unexplained. The sample profile shows under 150,000 clones; approximately 80% of them were found once. The ten most abundant clones make up under 7% of the sample. The sequenced sample was PBMCs. These receptors all come from a woman in her thirties or forties in good health and CMV-seropositive.

The chain uses TRBV9 and TRBJ1-6; D not certain. Germline V gene data show CDR1 as SGDLS and CDR2 as YYNGEE. Trimming took 6 bases from V and 4 from J, leaving 11 bases between them. This CDR3 spans 14 amino acids. The CDR3 region has the DNA TGTGCCAGCACCGAAAGGAGTTATAATTCACCCCTCCACTTT. Protein: CASTERSYNSPLHF.

The rearrangement uses TRBV4-1 and TRBJ1-4, with 7 bases lining up with TRBD1. The germline V gene encodes CDR1 MGHRA and CDR2 YSYEKL. With 5 bases clipped from V and 1 base from J, the junction kept 4 bases outside the gene matches. The CDR3 runs 15 residues. CDR3 nucleotides: TGCGCCAGCAGCGGACGACAGGGAACTAATGAAAAACTGTTTTTT. It translates to CASSGRQGTNEKLFF.

V usage is TRBV13 and J usage is TRBJ2-1, with D perhaps TRBD2 (6 bases). Germline V gives CDR1 PRHDT, CDR2 FYEKMQ (reference sequence). This CDR3 is 15 amino acids long. Trimming removed 2 bases from V and 6 bases from J, with 14 bases in between. The CDR3 nucleotides are TGTGCCAGCAGCTTAACTAGCTTGATGTCCAATGAGCAGTTCTTC. This codes for CASSLTSLMSNEQFF.

This chain connects TRBV9 to TRBJ2-7, with D possibly TRBD2 on 7 matching bases. Germline CDR1 and CDR2: SGDLS and YYNGEE. The CDR3 is 15 amino acids. The ends were cut back, 1 base at V and 2 bases at J, with 13 bases in the middle. DNA of the CDR3: TGTGCCAGCAGCGTAAGGGCGGGGGCCCCCTACGAGCAGTACTTC. It translates to CASSVRAGAPYEQYF.

This chain uses TRBV28 with TRBJ1-1; D may be TRBD1 (6 bases). This CDR3 spans 15 amino acids. Trimming removed 5 bases from V and 9 bases from J, with 22 bases in between. Per germline, CDR1 MDHEN and CDR2 SYDVKM. The CDR3 loop reads CASSPLRTGSGKAFF. CDR3 nucleotides: TGTGCCAGCAGTCCTCTTCGTACAGGGTCGGGTAAAGCTTTCTTT.